This is a list of T cell receptor beta chains from one sample in a study of T cells in Graves' hyperthyroidism and ophthalmopathy. TCRdb itself ran the multiplex PCR reads through MiXCR, one entry per CDR3 protein. The sample holds about 400,000 distinct CDR3 sequences; more than 12% are singletons and the top ten take about 20%. Material: blood. These receptors all come from a woman in her twenties or thirties with Graves' ophthalmopathy. CDR3s leave out the opening cysteine and the closing phenylalanine or tryptophan. A D gene is named only where the DNA matches it firmly.

CDR3 protein	D gene	V gene	J gene
SVTDRNQPQH	NA	TRBV29-1	TRBJ1-5
ASSQPWTGGQTGELF	TRBD1	TRBV4-1	TRBJ2-2
ASSQDGSRSYGYT	NA	TRBV3-1	TRBJ1-2
ASSSGGQGYGYT	NA	TRBV7-9	TRBJ1-2
SARDPVGLAYEQY	TRBD2	TRBV20-1	TRBJ2-7
ASSETQGGPDTQY	NA	TRBV2	TRBJ2-3
ASSPQGGVHNEQF	NA	TRBV5-4	TRBJ2-1
ASSFQQGSNQPQH	TRBD1	TRBV6-5	TRBJ1-5
SATGTAYGYT	TRBD1	TRBV20-1	TRBJ1-2
ASTQHGPPSNSPLH	NA	TRBV28	TRBJ1-6
ASSGGVAGTDTQY	TRBD2	TRBV5-8	TRBJ2-3
ASSSVNANTGELF	NA	TRBV4-1	TRBJ2-2
ASSLNLATDTQY	NA	TRBV18	TRBJ2-3
ASSQAGFPNTEAF	NA	TRBV4-1	TRBJ1-1
SASGFEQY	NA	TRBV20-1	TRBJ2-7
SGLTGSDTEAF	NA	TRBV29-1	TRBJ1-1
ASSTGSGDYEQY	TRBD2	TRBV5-1	TRBJ2-7
SAKKQGPLSYEQY	NA	TRBV20-1	TRBJ2-7
SARDSESGDIDTQY	TRBD2	TRBV20-1	TRBJ2-3
ATSVPNRGPFTGELF	NA	TRBV24-1	TRBJ2-2
ASSFLGRKNTEAF	NA	TRBV7-2	TRBJ1-1
ASSQGRRTDTQY	NA	TRBV6-1	TRBJ2-3
ASSLEDGNTEAF	NA	TRBV27	TRBJ1-1
ASTPSGGFTETQY	TRBD2	TRBV5-4	TRBJ2-5
ASRLSGQFYEQY	TRBD1	TRBV27	TRBJ2-7
ASSPGPNNSPLH	NA	TRBV7-9	TRBJ1-6
ASSHWGQGAANTGELF	TRBD1	TRBV7-2	TRBJ2-2
SAERQGRGEQTEAF	NA	TRBV20-1	TRBJ1-1
ASSQGLRDTGKLF	NA	TRBV3-1	TRBJ1-4
ASSPLDRASTGELF	NA	TRBV28	TRBJ2-2
ASSEAGFEQY	NA	TRBV10-2	TRBJ2-7
ASSGTARNTEAF	NA	TRBV5-5	TRBJ1-1
ASSPRDRDNEQF	TRBD1	TRBV3-1	TRBJ2-1
ASSIHSHGYT	NA	TRBV19	TRBJ1-2
ASSEGWVSGYT	NA	TRBV2	TRBJ1-2
ASSYTGTSPYNEQF	NA	TRBV6-6	TRBJ2-1
ASSLWQGQQETQY	TRBD1	TRBV28	TRBJ2-5
ASSFWGQEVSPLH	TRBD1	TRBV11-2	TRBJ1-6
ASKRTFITDTQY	NA	TRBV27	TRBJ2-3
ASSYPRQGGVYGYT	TRBD1	TRBV6-5	TRBJ1-2
ASSVVDSPGSPYEQY	NA	TRBV9	TRBJ2-7
SAVRDNYKQY	NA	TRBV20-1	TRBJ2-7
ASTSGGGLQETQY	TRBD2	TRBV5-1	TRBJ2-5
ASSQRQRIGANTEAF	NA	TRBV4-1	TRBJ1-1
ASSSLRDRRNTIY	TRBD1	TRBV11-2	TRBJ1-3
ASKPLQGTDTQY	NA	TRBV5-1	TRBJ2-3
ASSQRTGMGGNTIY	TRBD1	TRBV12-3/TRBV12-4	TRBJ1-3
ASSSPQDSNEQY	NA	TRBV28	TRBJ2-7
ASSEWQGAANTEAF	TRBD1	TRBV10-2	TRBJ1-1
ASRPGGAAGELF	TRBD1	TRBV5-1	TRBJ2-2
SARVAGQGNYGYT	TRBD1	TRBV20-1	TRBJ1-2
ASSGGKENTEAF	NA	TRBV6-1	TRBJ1-1
ATSRGYYGYT	NA	TRBV12-3/TRBV12-4	TRBJ1-2
ASSRRPGTSGDTQY	TRBD2	TRBV6-1	TRBJ2-3
ASTTGDYGYT	NA	TRBV2	TRBJ1-2
ASGKPPETQY	NA	TRBV27	TRBJ2-5
AWTADSLLVEQY	NA	TRBV30	TRBJ2-7
ASSQGQAYQPQH	TRBD1	TRBV7-9	TRBJ1-5
ASSPGWGWGPNDYEQY	NA	TRBV7-8	TRBJ2-7